Given below is one T cell receptor (beta chain) in context. This record comes from a study of blood T cell repertoires in COVID-19. The overall study: Italy, Spain and the United States were the sources of the convalescent and acute COVID-19 samples.

Method: immunoSEQ multiplex PCR; TCRdb's copy keeps in-frame clones and lacks some. The table lists about 99,000 clones, about 87% of them singletons. The receptor was derived from a man between 45 and 60 years old with acute or convalescent COVID-19. Sequencing was carried out using peripheral blood.

The CDR3 protein is CASSDRTGLETQYF. The CDR3 DNA is TGTGCCAGCAGTGACCGGACAGGGTTAGAGACCCAGTACTTC. The chain combines TRBV6-1 with TRBJ2-5; 8 nucleotides align to TRBD1. This CDR3 has 14 amino acids. V dropped 3 bases and J dropped 4; count of bases not matched to a gene: 4. Germline V lookup: CDR1 MNHNS, CDR2 SASEGT.